These 27 T cell receptor beta chains were sequenced from one sample in a study of T-cell reconstitution after alpha-beta-depleted transplantation in children (dated by TCRdb to 2015 to 2016). The label giving this sample's treatment or condition can be read as: allogeneic hematopoietic cell transplantation with graft depleted of TCRalphabeta T cells and CD19 B cells. The receptor library was made with PCR. The reads were generated on an Illumina HiSeq 2500. To normalize quantification of the TCRbeta repertoire, the TCR libraries were built with molecular barcoding that relied on unique molecular identifiers. TCRdb's own reprocessing of the public reads used fastp at Q25 and MiXCR and kept productive beta chains. Each CDR3 protein appears once, grouped with its most common genes and DNA. The sample includes 500,000 to 650,000 distinct CDR3 sequences, with roughly an eighth observed a single time. The ten largest clones represent approximately 15% of the sample.

This material consisted of PBMCs, mostly from graft donor cells, taken 180 days after TCRalphabeta/CD19-depleted stem cell transplant. Every receptor here comes from a female patient under 10 years old who had a stem cell transplant for aplastic anemia, so the T cells may come from the graft donor.

V and J are TRBV5-1 and TRBJ2-5; D not certain. Trimming removed 0 bases at V and 10 bases at J, with 10 bases between. Germline CDR1 and CDR2: SGHRS and YFSETQ. There are 12 residues in the CDR3. CDR3 sequence (DNA): TGCGCCAGCAGCTTGGATGTGGGTTACCAGTACTTC. It encodes CASSLDVGYQYF.

This sequence joins TRBV5-1 and TRBJ1-1; TRBD1 aligns across 7 bases. V was clipped by 4 bases and J by 10 bases; unmatched bases: 13. CDR1 and CDR2 from the germline V gene are SGHRS and YFSETQ. The CDR3 has 14 residues. This chain's CDR3 is CASSTWDRDLGAFF. The CDR3 bases are TGCGCCAGCAGCACTTGGGACAGAGATTTGGGAGCTTTCTTT.

The J gene is TRBJ1-1, the V gene TRBV7-3, with TRBD1 identical over 7 bases. The CDR3 runs to 15 residues. After removal of 3 bases from V and 0 bases from J, the junction contained 4 bases not matched to a gene. Germline V lookup: CDR1 SGHTA, CDR2 FQGTGA. The CDR3 DNA reads TGTGCCAGCAGCTTGGACAGGATTGTGAACACTGAAGCTTTCTTT. Translating it yields CASSLDRIVNTEAFF.

This clonotype was counted a few times. V and J are TRBV5-6 and TRBJ1-1; perhaps TRBD1 as D (5 bases). From germline, CDR1 is SGHDT and CDR2 YYEEEE. The CDR3 has 15 amino acids. V lost 4 bases, J lost 0 bases, and 13 bases lay in between. The CDR3 DNA is TGTGCCAGCAGCCCCATTTCAGGGTTGAACACTGAAGCTTTCTTT. It yields the protein CASSPISGLNTEAFF.

The chain combines TRBV18 with TRBJ1-2; D is unclear. Trimming pared 3 bases from V and 0 bases from J, leaving 8 bases between. CDR1 and CDR2 (germline): KGHSH, LQKENI. The length of the CDR3 is 14 residues. For the CDR3, the DNA is TGTGCCAGCTCACCGGGCGGAACTAACTATGGCTACACCTTC. Protein: CASSPGGTNYGYTF.

V is TRBV5-5 and J is TRBJ1-2, with D possibly being TRBD1 (5 bases). Trimming took off 4 bases at V and 8 bases at J, with 27 bases between the two ends. CDR3 length: 17 residues. The germline V gene has CDR1 SGHKS and CDR2 YYEKEE (reference sequence). Written as DNA, the CDR3 is TGTGCCAGCAGCGGGCCGTTCGCAGGGTCGGTAGGTGGCGGCTACACCTTC. It is translated as CASSGPFAGSVGGGYTF.

The chain links TRBV7-3 to TRBJ2-5, with D possibly matching TRBD2 (7 bases). Trimming left V 5 bases short and J 2 bases short, with 18 bases between. Per the germline V gene, CDR1 is SGHTA and CDR2 is FQGTGA. The CDR3 loop spans 16 amino acids. The CDR3 sequence: CASSPLGGAVQETQYF. In nucleotides, the CDR3 is TGTGCCAGCAGCCCACTTGGGGGGGCGGTTCAAGAGACCCAGTACTTC.

V gene TRBV18 combines with J gene TRBJ2-7; D unresolved. V lost 3 bases, J lost 6 bases, and 24 bases lay in between. Germline CDR1 KGHSH, CDR2 LQKENI. This CDR3 contains 17 residues. DNA of the CDR3: TGTGCCAGCTCACCGGCCTCTCAGTGGCCCTTAAGGTGCGAGCAGTACGTC. Translation gives CASSPASQWPLRCEQYV.

This clonotype was seen more than once but under ten times. The J gene is TRBJ2-5, the V gene TRBV27; TRBD1 aligns across 8 bases. The CDR3 spans 14 residues. The V and J ends lost 5 bases and 4 bases, in that order; junction bases with no gene match: 6. The germline V gene encodes CDR1 MNHEY and CDR2 SMNVEV (reference sequence). The CDR3: CASSPPDRAETQYF. Written as DNA, the CDR3 is TGTGCCAGCAGTCCCCCGGACAGGGCAGAGACCCAGTACTTC.

The rearrangement uses TRBV5-1 and TRBJ1-1; 9 nucleotides align to TRBD1. This CDR3 contains 16 residues. V shed 4 bases and J 4 bases; nucleotides not matched to a gene: 11. Looked up from germline, CDR1 is SGHRS and CDR2 is YFSETQ. This CDR3 reads CASSKPRDRVTTEAFF. The CDR3 bases are TGCGCCAGCAGCAAGCCCCGGGACAGGGTCACCACTGAAGCTTTCTTT.

The rearrangement uses TRBV11-2 and TRBJ2-1; 11 nucleotides line up with TRBD2. The V and J ends lost 3 bases and 4 bases, in that order; junction bases with no gene match: 5. Germline loops: CDR1 SGHAT, CDR2 FQNNGV. The CDR3 loop spans 16 amino acids. DNA for the CDR3: TGTGCCAGCAGCTTGCGACTAGCGGGGATATACAATGAGCAGTTCTTC. This translates into CASSLRLAGIYNEQFF.

The V gene is TRBV4-3, the J gene TRBJ2-3; 9 bases are a match to TRBD2. The CDR3 sequence is 17 residues long. Trimming removed 0 bases from V and 0 bases from J; junction bases left unmatched: 4. Germline loops: CDR1 LGHNA, CDR2 YSLEER. The CDR3 coding sequence is TGCGCCAGCAGCCAAGATTGGACTAGCGCAAGCACAGATACGCAGTATTTT. Amino acid sequence: CASSQDWTSASTDTQYF.

This clonotype was counted a few times. The J gene is TRBJ2-6, the V gene TRBV7-2, with D uncertain. Trimming took 4 bases from V and 2 from J, leaving 9 bases between them. This CDR3 has 15 residues. Germline lookup yields CDR1 SGHTA and CDR2 FQGNSA. DNA of the CDR3: TGTGCCAGCAGCTCGAACAGAGCTGGGGCCAACGTCCTGACTTTC. Its translation is CASSSNRAGANVLTF.

This chain links TRBV7-2 with TRBJ2-7; possibly TRBD2 for D (5 bases). The V end lost 5 bases, the J end lost 6 bases, and 14 bases lay between the germline ends. Per germline, CDR1 SGHTA and CDR2 FQGNSA. This CDR3 region has 13 residues. Here the CDR3 DNA reads TGTGCCAGCAGCCCAGAGGTCCGGGGCGAGCAGTACGTC. Its protein is CASSPEVRGEQYV.

The table lists this clonotype with many counts. The chain links TRBV24-1 to TRBJ2-1; 8 bases are a match to TRBD2. The germline V gene encodes CDR1 KGHDR and CDR2 SFDVKD. This CDR3 region has 16 residues. J was trimmed by 10 bases and V by 1 base; bases with no gene match: 11. CDR3 in amino acids: CATSDLTGRGIGEQFF. The CDR3, as DNA: TGTGCCACCAGTGATTTAACCGGGAGGGGGATCGGGGAGCAGTTCTTC.

This chain uses TRBV11-3 with TRBJ2-1, with 16 bases fitting TRBD2. From germline, CDR1 is SGHNT and CDR2 YENEEA. After removal of 2 bases from V and 8 bases from J, the junction contained 18 bases not matched to a gene. The CDR3 contains 21 residues. The CDR3 loop reads CASSLSWEAGGTSGRADEQFF. The CDR3 bases are TGTGCCAGCAGCTTATCTTGGGAGGCAGGCGGGACTAGCGGGAGGGCCGATGAGCAGTTCTTC.

Comment on this clonotype: At one end the junction does not follow the germline gene, possibly because of a read error. The V and J genes are TRBV18 and TRBJ2-1, with D unclear. Germline-derived CDR1 and CDR2 are KGHSH and LQKENI. There are 11 residues in the CDR3. The CDR3 spells CASSPGLGRAF. For the CDR3, the DNA is TGTGCCAGCTCACCTGGTCTCGGACGGGCCTTC.

On this clonotype: Its ends do not fully match the called genes, so a read error is possible. The chain is built from TRBV20-1 and TRBJ2-7; D assignment may be TRBD1 or TRBD2 (5 bases each). There are 14 residues in the CDR3. Per germline, CDR1 DFQATT and CDR2 SNEGSKA (reference sequence). CDR3: CSALGRGENHEQDF. CDR3 sequence (DNA): TGCAGTGCCCTCGGTAGGGGAGAGAACCACGAGCAGGACTTC.

The chain joins TRBV7-9 to TRBJ2-7, with unresolved D. Germline V gene lookup returns CDR1 SEHNR and CDR2 FQNEAQ (reference sequence). CDR3 length: 13 amino acids. The V and J ends lost 1 base and 7 bases respectively, with 11 bases between them. The CDR3 region is CASSLGTVGEQYV. CDR3 nucleotides: TGTGCCAGCAGCTTAGGGACGGTCGGGGAGCAGTACGTC.

The chain is built from TRBV12-3 or TRBV12-4 and TRBJ1-3, with D possibly TRBD1 on 5 matching bases. The CDR3 spans 14 residues. V lost 6 bases, J lost 2 bases, and 11 bases lay in between. The CDR3 DNA reads as TGTGCCAGCAGGTGGGGGGGAACTGGAAACACCATATATTTT. Encoded protein: CASRWGGTGNTIYF.

This clonotype occurred many times. This chain connects TRBV7-8 to TRBJ2-7, with D unresolved. In germline, CDR1 is SGHVS, CDR2 FQNEAQ. V lost 1 base and J 4 bases, leaving 8 bases between the germline ends. The CDR3 is made up of 13 amino acids. CDR3 nucleotide sequence: TGTGCCAGCAGCTTAGATAGGCCATACGAGCAGTACGTC. This encodes CASSLDRPYEQYV.

The CDR3, as DNA: TGTGCCAGCAGCGCTAACACAGGGTTTGAGCAGTTCTTC. Its translation is CASSANTGFEQFF. The rearrangement joins TRBV9 to TRBJ2-1; maybe TRBD1 (6 bases). Germline CDR1 reads SGDLS; CDR2 reads YYNGEE. The CDR3 has 13 amino acids. Trimming left V 3 bases short and J 9 bases short, with 13 bases between.

This clonotype was counted between two and nine times. The CDR3 region has the DNA TGCAGTGCAATGACAGGGGGCGGGTATGGCTACACCTTC. Encoded protein: CSAMTGGGYGYTF. The gene calls are TRBV20-1 and TRBJ1-2; 10 nucleotides match TRBD1. Germline V CDR1 and CDR2: DFQATT, SNEGSKA (reference sequence). This CDR3 spans 13 amino acids. V gave up 6 bases and J gave up 5 bases; unmatched junction bases: 6.

V gene TRBV7-2 combines with J gene TRBJ1-3; D perhaps matches TRBD1 (5 bases). V lost 5 bases and J lost 0, with 17 bases in between. The germline V gene has CDR1 SGHTA and CDR2 FQGNSA. This CDR3 has 17 amino acids. CDR3 residues: CASSHSGRDLSGNTIYF. The DNA of the CDR3 is TGTGCCAGCAGCCACTCGGGACGGGATCTCTCTGGAAACACCATATATTTT.

This clonotype was counted a few times. The chain recombines TRBV12-3 or TRBV12-4 with TRBJ1-5; 9 bases align to TRBD1. There are 14 residues in the CDR3. With V trimmed by 5 bases and J by 6 bases, 5 bases remained unmatched. CDR3 DNA sequence: TGTGCCAGCAGTAATCGACAGGGGGGTCAGCCCCAGCATTTT. Protein product: CASSNRQGGQPQHF.

This clonotype came up a few times. CDR3 sequence reads: CASSLYSPPDEQYF. In DNA, the CDR3 is TGTGCCAGCAGCTTATACAGCCCCCCGGACGAGCAGTACTTC. The chain employs TRBV7-8 and TRBJ2-7; D call uncertain. The CDR3 runs 14 residues. Trimming shortened V by 2 bases and J by 5 bases, and 13 bases separated the two germline ends. The germline V gene encodes CDR1 SGHVS and CDR2 FQNEAQ. Full variable domain (rest looked up from reference TRBV7-8 and TRBJ2-7): GAGVSQSPRYKVAKRGQDVALRCDPISGHVSLFWYQQALGQGPEFLTYFQNEAQLDKSGLPSDRFFAERPEGSVSTLKIQRTQQEDSAVYLCASSLYSPPDEQYFGPGTRLTVT.

This clonotype appeared a few times. This rearrangement joins TRBV15 to TRBJ2-5; D not resolved. V lost 1 base to trimming and J lost 3 bases, with 27 bases between them. Germline CDR1 and CDR2: LNHNV and YYDKDF (reference sequence). This CDR3 has 20 amino acids. The CDR3: CATSRAVISYPLYAEETQYF. Written as DNA, the CDR3 is TGTGCCACCAGCAGAGCCGTCATCTCCTATCCGCTTTACGCGGAAGAGACCCAGTACTTC.